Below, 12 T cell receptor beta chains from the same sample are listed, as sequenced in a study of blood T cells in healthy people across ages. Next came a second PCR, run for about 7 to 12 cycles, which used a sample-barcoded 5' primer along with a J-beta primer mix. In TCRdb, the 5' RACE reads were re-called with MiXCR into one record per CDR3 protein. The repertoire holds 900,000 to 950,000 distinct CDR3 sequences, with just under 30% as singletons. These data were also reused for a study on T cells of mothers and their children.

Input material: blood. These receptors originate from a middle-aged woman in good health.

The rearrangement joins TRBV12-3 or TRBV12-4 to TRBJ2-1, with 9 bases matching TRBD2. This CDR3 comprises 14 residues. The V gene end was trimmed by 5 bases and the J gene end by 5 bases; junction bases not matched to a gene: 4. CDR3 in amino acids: CASSASGVNNEQFF. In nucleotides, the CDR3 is TGTGCCAGCAGTGCTAGCGGGGTGAACAATGAGCAGTTCTTC.

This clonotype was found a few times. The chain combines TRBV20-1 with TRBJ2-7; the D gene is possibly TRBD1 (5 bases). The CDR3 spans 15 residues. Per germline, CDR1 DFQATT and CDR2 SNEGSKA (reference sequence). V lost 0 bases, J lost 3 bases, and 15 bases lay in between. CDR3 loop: CSARDLAQGDYEQYF. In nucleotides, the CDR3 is TGCAGTGCTAGAGATTTGGCGCAGGGCGACTACGAGCAGTACTTC.

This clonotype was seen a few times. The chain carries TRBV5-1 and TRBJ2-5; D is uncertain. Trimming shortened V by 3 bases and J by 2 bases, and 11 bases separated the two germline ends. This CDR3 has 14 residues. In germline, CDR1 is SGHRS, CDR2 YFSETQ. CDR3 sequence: CASSYDGNQETQYF. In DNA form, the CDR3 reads TGCGCCAGCAGCTATGATGGGAATCAAGAGACCCAGTACTTC. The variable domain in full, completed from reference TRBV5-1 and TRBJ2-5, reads KAGVTQTPRYLIKTRGQQVTLSCSPISGHRSVSWYQQTPGQGLQFLFEYFSETQRNKGNFPGRFSGRQFSNSRSEMNVSTLELGDSALYLCASSYDGNQETQYFGPGTRLLVL.

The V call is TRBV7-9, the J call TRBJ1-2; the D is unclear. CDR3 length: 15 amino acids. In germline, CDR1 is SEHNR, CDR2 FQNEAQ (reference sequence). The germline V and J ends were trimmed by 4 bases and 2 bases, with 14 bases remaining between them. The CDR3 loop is CASSSLSSRNYGYTF. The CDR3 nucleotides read TGTGCCAGCAGCTCCCTTTCTTCCCGAAACTATGGCTACACCTTC. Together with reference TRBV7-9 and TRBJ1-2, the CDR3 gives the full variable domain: DTGVSQNPRHKITKRGQNVTFRCDPISEHNRLYWYRQTLGQGPEFLTYFQNEAQLEKSRLLSDRFSAERPKGSFSTLEIQRTEQGDSAMYLCASSSLSSRNYGYTFGSGTRLTVV.

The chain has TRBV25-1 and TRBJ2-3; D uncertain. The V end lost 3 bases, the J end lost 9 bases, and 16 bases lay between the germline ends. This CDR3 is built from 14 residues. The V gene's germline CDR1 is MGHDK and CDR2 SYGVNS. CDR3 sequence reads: CASSDPRPGYTQYF. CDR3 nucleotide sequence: TGTGCCAGCAGTGACCCCCGACCCGGTTACACGCAGTATTTT.

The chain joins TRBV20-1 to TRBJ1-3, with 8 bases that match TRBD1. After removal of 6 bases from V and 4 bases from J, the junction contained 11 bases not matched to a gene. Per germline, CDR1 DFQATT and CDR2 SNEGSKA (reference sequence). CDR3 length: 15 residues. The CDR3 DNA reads TGCAGTGCCTTTACCGGGACAGGCTCCGGAAACACCATATATTTT. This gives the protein CSAFTGTGSGNTIYF.

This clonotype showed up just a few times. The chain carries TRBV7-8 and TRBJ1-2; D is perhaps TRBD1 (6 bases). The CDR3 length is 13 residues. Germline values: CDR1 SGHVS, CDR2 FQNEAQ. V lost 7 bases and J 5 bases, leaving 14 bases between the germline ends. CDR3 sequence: CASNAGAGYGYTF. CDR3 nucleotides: TGTGCCAGCAACGCAGGGGCGGGTTATGGCTACACCTTC.

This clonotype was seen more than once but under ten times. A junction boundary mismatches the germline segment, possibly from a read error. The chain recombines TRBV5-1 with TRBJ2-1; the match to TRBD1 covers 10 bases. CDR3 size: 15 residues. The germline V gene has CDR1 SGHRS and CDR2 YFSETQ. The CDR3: CTSSPDRGRTNEQFF. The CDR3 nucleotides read TGCACCAGCAGCCCTGACAGGGGGCGTACCAATGAGCAGTTCTTC.

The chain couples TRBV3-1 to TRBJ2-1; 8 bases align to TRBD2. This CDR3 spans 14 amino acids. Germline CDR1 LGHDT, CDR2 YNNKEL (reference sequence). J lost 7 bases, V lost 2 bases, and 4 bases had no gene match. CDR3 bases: TGTGCCAGCAGCCAACGAGCGGGGGATAATGAGCAGTTCTTC. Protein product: CASSQRAGDNEQFF.

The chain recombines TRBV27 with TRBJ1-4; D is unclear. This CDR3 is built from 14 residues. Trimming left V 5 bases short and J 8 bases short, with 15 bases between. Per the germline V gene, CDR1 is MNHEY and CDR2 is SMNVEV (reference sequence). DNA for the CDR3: TGTGCCAGCAGTCCCGAAACGAGTCCCGAAAAACTGTTTTTT. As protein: CASSPETSPEKLFF.

CDR3 in amino acids: CSAPSMSSYNEQYF. CDR3 nucleotides: TGCAGTGCGCCCAGTATGAGCTCCTACAATGAGCAGTACTTC. The chain uses TRBV20-1 and TRBJ2-1; D ambiguous. The end of the DNA aligns better with TRBJ2-7, so the J call may be wrong. Germline assignment: CDR1 DFQATT and CDR2 SNEGSKA (reference sequence). The CDR3 has 14 amino acids.

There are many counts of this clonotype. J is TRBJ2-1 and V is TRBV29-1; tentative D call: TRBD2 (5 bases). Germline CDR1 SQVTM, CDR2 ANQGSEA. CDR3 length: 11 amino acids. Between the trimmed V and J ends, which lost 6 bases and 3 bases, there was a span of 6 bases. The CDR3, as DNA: TGCAGCGTCGGGAACTACAATGAGCAGTTCTTC. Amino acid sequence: CSVGNYNEQFF.